These T cell receptor beta chains were read from a single sample in a study of blood T cell repertoires in COVID-19. The table came from immunoSEQ multiplex PCR; TCRdb's copy has only in-frame clones and leaves some out. In the table there are about 160,000 clones, roughly 80% of which are singletons. The sample was peripheral blood. These receptors were obtained from a man aged 60 to 75 with acute or convalescent COVID-19. The CDR3 runs from the conserved cysteine through the conserved F or W. Each record gives: D gene, CDR3 length, clone size, J gene, V gene, CDR3 protein, CDR3 DNA. A D gene is named only where the DNA matches it firmly. A row's size may be missing; if present it is once, few, many or a size class.

>TRBD2|15|.|TRBJ2-2|TRBV10-1
CASSPTSMGAGELFF
TGCGCCAGCAGTCCGACTAGCATGGGCGCCGGGGAGCTGTTTTTT
>.|14|.|TRBJ1-5|TRBV27
CASSYWGGSQPQHF
TGTGCCAGCAGTTACTGGGGGGGCAGTCAGCCCCAGCATTTT
>TRBD2|15|.|TRBJ2-5|TRBV28
CASSFLRGGLETQYF
TGTGCCAGCAGTTTTTTGCGGGGGGGCCTGGAGACCCAGTACTTC
>.|14|.|TRBJ1-2|TRBV3-1/TRBV3-2
CASSQDRQRYGYTF
TGTGCCAGCAGCCAAGATCGACAGCGCTATGGCTACACCTTC
>TRBD1|16|.|TRBJ1-5|TRBV4-3
CASSQDRGQGGQPQHF
TGCGCCAGCAGCCAAGATCGAGGACAGGGAGGTCAGCCCCAGCATTTT
>.|14|.|TRBJ1-6|TRBV30
CAWSAAGGISPLHF
TGTGCCTGGAGCGCTGCCGGGGGTATTTCACCCCTCCACTTT
>.|15|.|TRBJ1-2|TRBV14
CASSQIQGFNYGYTF
TGTGCCAGCAGCCAAATTCAGGGGTTTAACTATGGCTACACCTTC
>TRBD1|18|.|TRBJ1-2|TRBV25-1
CASSSAGQGPRRAYGYTF
TGTGCCAGCAGTTCGGCCGGACAGGGGCCCCGGAGGGCCTATGGCTACACCTTC
>TRBD1|13|few|TRBJ2-7|TRBV27
CASSGDRGYEQYF
TGTGCCAGCAGTGGGGACAGGGGCTACGAGCAGTACTTC
>.|12|.|TRBJ1-6|TRBV25-1
CASSTTHSPLHF
TGTGCCAGCAGTACAACACATTCACCCCTCCACTTT
>.|13|.|TRBJ1-1|TRBV6-6
CASSYVLNTEAFF
TGTGCCAGCAGTTACGTCCTAAACACTGAAGCTTTCTTT
>.|13|few|TRBJ1-1|TRBV25-1
CASSITRNTEAFF
TGTGCCAGCAGTATTACAAGGAACACTGAAGCTTTCTTT
>TRBD2|15|.|TRBJ2-5|TRBV29-1
CSVEVAGDYQETQYF
TGCAGCGTTGAAGTAGCGGGGGACTACCAAGAGACCCAGTACTTC
>.|16|.|TRBJ1-2|TRBV6-5
CASSYSGRATNYGYTF
TGTGCCAGCAGTTACTCTGGCAGGGCCACTAACTATGGCTACACCTTC
>.|14|.|TRBJ2-2|TRBV24-1
CATSVGAYTGELFF
TGTGCCACTAGTGTGGGGGCCTACACCGGGGAGCTGTTTTTT